A selection of T cell receptor beta chains follows, all from one sample in a study of T cells after yellow fever vaccination. Each CDR3 protein gets one entry after TCRdb re-called the 5' RACE reads with MiXCR. The table shows about 340,000 distinct CDR3 sequences, with around an eighth occurring only once. Sequences were derived from CD4+ T cells sorted from PBMCs, sampled 15 days after the yellow fever booster vaccination. These receptors were collected from a man in his late teens or twenties who received the YFV17D yellow fever vaccine. Each CDR3 is given with its conserved first and last residue. Fields, in order: V gene, CDR3 protein.

>TRBV6-1
CASSERSDTQYF
>TRBV25-1
CASSATGTSGGLSTDTQYF
>TRBV7-2
CASSSRPQGGYEQYF
>TRBV24-1
CATSDFTRGELFF
>TRBV28
CASSFGDRRTEAFF
>TRBV5-4
CASSPPAAGQREQFF
>TRBV27
CASSTYRGRGQETQYF
>TRBV25-1
CASSVQGVAGWETQYF
>TRBV2
CASKYGGFEQYF
>TRBV7-3
CASSSERGGYNEQFF
>TRBV7-9
CASSAAGGTYEQYF
>TRBV29-1
CSVESGSGEQYF
>TRBV29-1
CSVGKGQSSYNEQFF
>TRBV5-1
CASRSQSSTDTQYF
>TRBV20-1
CSARARGITQETQYF
>TRBV5-5
CASSLLGSGGANVLTF
>TRBV7-9
CASSLSGVEETQYF
>TRBV6-5
CASSSGQVVNYGYTF
>TRBV6-2/TRBV6-3
CASSPYLTGVIREQFF
>TRBV12-3/TRBV12-4
CASSWAKGPYGYTF
>TRBV5-8
CASRIVGTEAFF
>TRBV19
CASSRGTSGGAPYNEQFF
>TRBV4-3
CASTRDRGDEQYF
>TRBV6-1
CASSVSGISYEQYF
>TRBV7-2
CASSQPGQGVREQYF
>TRBV24-1
CATSGLPGTQYF
>TRBV5-1
CASSPTGEGNTEAFF
>TRBV20-1
CSARDWARSTDTQYF
>TRBV27
CASANAGGKFYNEQFF
>TRBV12-3/TRBV12-4
CASSATVGTEAFF
>TRBV4-1
CASSQLNLVAYNEQFF
>TRBV3-1
CASSQGTSGENEQFF
>TRBV27
CASSLLRGLSEAFF
>TRBV7-9
CASSPTELALLQETQYF
>TRBV27
CASRHQGEAFF
>TRBV5-1
CASSTGLAGRTDTQYF
>TRBV27
CASNSIWTGDLYGYTF
>TRBV6-5
CASRTYGNTEAFF
>TRBV7-9
CASSFTGVRHEQYF
>TRBV7-2
CASSLAPGTGGPSYGYTF
>TRBV5-1
CASSLAGSGNTIYF
>TRBV6-6
CASSSRRGDGNQPQHF
>TRBV6-5
CASSYSGPDRREQFF
>TRBV4-3
CASSRGWGGGARRSYNEQFF
>TRBV4-1
CASSQEWYQPQHF
>TRBV25-1
CASSEWGRGRNSPLHF
>TRBV19
CASQDRVTGYTF
>TRBV28
CASSSPQFYGYTF
>TRBV28
CASSTWGGDTGELFF
>TRBV11-2
CASSSLLAKVFF
>TRBV9
CASSVAGGIAFF
>TRBV20-1
CSASPRPGQGSQPQHF
>TRBV24-1
CATSPEVGVQHF